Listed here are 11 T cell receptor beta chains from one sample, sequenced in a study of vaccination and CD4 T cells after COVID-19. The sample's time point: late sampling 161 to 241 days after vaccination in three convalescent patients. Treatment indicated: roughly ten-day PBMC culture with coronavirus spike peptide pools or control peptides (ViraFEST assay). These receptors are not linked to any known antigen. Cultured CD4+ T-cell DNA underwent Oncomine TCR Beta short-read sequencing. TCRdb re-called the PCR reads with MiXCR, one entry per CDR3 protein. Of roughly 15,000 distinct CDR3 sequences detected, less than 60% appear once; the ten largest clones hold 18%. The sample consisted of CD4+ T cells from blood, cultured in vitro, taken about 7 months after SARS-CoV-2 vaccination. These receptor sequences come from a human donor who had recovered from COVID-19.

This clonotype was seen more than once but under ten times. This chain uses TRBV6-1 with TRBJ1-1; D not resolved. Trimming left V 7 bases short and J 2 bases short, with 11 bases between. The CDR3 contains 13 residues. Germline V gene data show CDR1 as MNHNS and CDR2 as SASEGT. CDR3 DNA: TGTGCCAGCACCCTTACAGCAAACACTGAAGCTTTCTTT. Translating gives CASTLTANTEAFF.

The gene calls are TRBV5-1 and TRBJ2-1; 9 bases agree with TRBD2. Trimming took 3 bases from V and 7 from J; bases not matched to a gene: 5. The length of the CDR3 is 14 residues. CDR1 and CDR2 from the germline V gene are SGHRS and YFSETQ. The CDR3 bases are TGCGCCAGCAGCTCTCTAGCGGGGAGGAATGAGCAGTTCTTC. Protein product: CASSSLAGRNEQFF.

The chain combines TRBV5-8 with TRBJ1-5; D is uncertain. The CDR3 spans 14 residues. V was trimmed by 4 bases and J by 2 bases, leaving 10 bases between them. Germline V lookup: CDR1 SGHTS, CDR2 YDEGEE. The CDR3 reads CASSHGRRNQPQHF. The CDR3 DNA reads TGTGCCAGCAGCCATGGACGGCGCAATCAGCCCCAGCATTTT. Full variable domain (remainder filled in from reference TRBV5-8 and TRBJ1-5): EAGVTQSPTHLIKTRGQQATLRCSPISGHTSVYWYQQALGLGLQFLLWYDEGEERNRGNFPPRFSGRQFPNYSSELNVNALELEDSALYLCASSHGRRNQPQHFGDGTRLSIL.

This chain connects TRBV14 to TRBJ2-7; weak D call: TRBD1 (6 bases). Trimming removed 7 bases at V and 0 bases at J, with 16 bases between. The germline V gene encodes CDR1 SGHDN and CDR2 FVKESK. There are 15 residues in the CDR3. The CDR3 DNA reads TGTGCCAGCAACCTCAGACAGGCAAGCTCCTACGAGCAGTACTTC. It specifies CASNLRQASSYEQYF.

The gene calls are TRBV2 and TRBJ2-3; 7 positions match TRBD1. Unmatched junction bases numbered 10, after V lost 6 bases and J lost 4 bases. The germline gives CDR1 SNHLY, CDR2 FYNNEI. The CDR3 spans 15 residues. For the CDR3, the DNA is TGTGCCAGCAGCGAGGTATGGCAGGGGGCAGATACGCAGTATTTT. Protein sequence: CASSEVWQGADTQYF.

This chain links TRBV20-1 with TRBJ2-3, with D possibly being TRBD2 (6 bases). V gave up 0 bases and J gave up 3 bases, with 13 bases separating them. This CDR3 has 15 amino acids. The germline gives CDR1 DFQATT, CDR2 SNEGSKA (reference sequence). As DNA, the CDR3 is TGCAGTGCTAGAGACAGGCAGCGGGCAACAGATACGCAGTATTTT. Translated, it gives CSARDRQRATDTQYF.

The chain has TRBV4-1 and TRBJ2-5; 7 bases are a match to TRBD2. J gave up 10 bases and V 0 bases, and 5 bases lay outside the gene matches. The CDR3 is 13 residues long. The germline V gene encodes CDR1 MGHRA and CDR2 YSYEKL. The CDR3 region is CASSQEPSGIQYF. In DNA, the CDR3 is TGCGCCAGCAGCCAAGAGCCTAGCGGCATCCAGTACTTC.

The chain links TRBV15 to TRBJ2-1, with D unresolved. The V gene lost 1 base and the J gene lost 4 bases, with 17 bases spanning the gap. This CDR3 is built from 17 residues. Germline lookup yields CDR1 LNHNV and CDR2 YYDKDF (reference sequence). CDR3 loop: CATSRAPLVAEYNEQFF. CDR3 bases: TGTGCCACCAGCAGAGCTCCGTTGGTAGCCGAATACAATGAGCAGTTCTTC.

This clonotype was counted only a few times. CDR3 nucleotides: TGTGCCAGCAGGTCCGGGACAGGGCGCCTGGGGACCCAGTACTTC. It codes for CASRSGTGRLGTQYF. The rearrangement links TRBV2 to TRBJ2-5, with 9 bases lining up with TRBD1. The CDR3 sequence is 15 residues long. CDR1 and CDR2 from the germline V gene are SNHLY and FYNNEI. The junction had 12 bases not matched to a gene; V was cut back by 6 bases and J by 7 bases.

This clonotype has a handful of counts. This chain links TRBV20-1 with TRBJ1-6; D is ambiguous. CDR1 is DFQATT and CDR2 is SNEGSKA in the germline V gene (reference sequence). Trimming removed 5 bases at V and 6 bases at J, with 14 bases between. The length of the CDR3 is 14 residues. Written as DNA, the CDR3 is TGCAGTGCTCTGAAACGGGCTGGTAATTCACCCCTCCACTTT. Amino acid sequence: CSALKRAGNSPLHF.

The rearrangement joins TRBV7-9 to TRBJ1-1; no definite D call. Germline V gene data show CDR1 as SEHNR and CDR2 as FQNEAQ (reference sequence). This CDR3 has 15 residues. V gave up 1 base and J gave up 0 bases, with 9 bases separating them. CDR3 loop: CASSLGGTMNTEAFF. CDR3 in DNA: TGTGCCAGCAGCTTAGGGGGTACTATGAACACTGAAGCTTTCTTT. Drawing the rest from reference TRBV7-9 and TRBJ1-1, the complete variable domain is DTGVSQNPRHKITKRGQNVTFRCDPISEHNRLYWYRQTLGQGPEFLTYFQNEAQLEKSRLLSDRFSAERPKGSFSTLEIQRTEQGDSAMYLCASSLGGTMNTEAFFGQGTRLTVV.